These 10 T cell receptor beta chains share one sample of origin, sequenced in a study of blood T cell repertoires in COVID-19. Profiled with immunoSEQ multiplex PCR; TCRdb holds only in-frame clones, not every one. The table has approximately 230,000 clones, under 90% seen once. Material for sequencing was PBMCs or T cells enriched from blood (not recorded which). The receptors derive from a man aged 18 to 29 who had recovered from COVID-19.

The V gene is TRBV5-1, the J gene TRBJ2-3; a weak D match, TRBD2 (6 bases). The CDR3 is made up of 15 amino acids. CDR1 SGHRS and CDR2 YFSETQ come from the germline V gene. Trimming stripped 4 bases from V and 1 base from J, with 13 bases between. CDR3 nucleotides: TGCGCCAGCAGCCTCCCGGGAGAGGGCACAGATACGCAGTATTTT. Residues: CASSLPGEGTDTQYF.

The chain is built from TRBV4-1 and TRBJ2-1; 7 bases match TRBD2. The CDR3 runs to 18 residues. V shed 1 base and J 6 bases; nucleotides not matched to a gene: 15. Germline CDR1 is MGHRA and CDR2 is YSYEKL. This CDR3 reads CASSQGASIREVGNEQFF. The CDR3 nucleotides read TGCGCCAGCAGCCAAGGGGCCTCTATCCGGGAGGTCGGCAATGAGCAGTTCTTC.

This chain connects TRBV21-1 to TRBJ2-1; the D call of TRBD2 is as the table states it, not checked on the DNA. TRBV21-1 is recorded as a pseudogene. The CDR3 length is 13 residues. The CDR3 protein is CASSKEFLVEQFF. The DNA of the CDR3 is TGTGCCAGCAGCAAGGAGTTTTTGGTTGAGCAGTTCTTC.

The J gene is TRBJ1-2, the V gene TRBV13; a possible D gene is TRBD1 (5 bases). The germline CDR1 and CDR2 sequences are PRHDT and FYEKMQ (reference sequence). Trimming left V 2 bases short and J 4 bases short, with 8 bases between. The CDR3 sequence is 13 residues long. CDR3 sequence reads: CASSLQGLYGYTF. The CDR3 DNA follows: TGTGCCAGCAGCTTACAGGGCCTCTATGGCTACACCTTC.

This chain connects TRBV19 to TRBJ1-2; TRBD1 agrees at 8 bases. Germline V gives CDR1 LNHDA, CDR2 SQIVND (reference sequence). Unmatched junction bases numbered 5, after V lost 4 bases and J lost 7 bases. The CDR3 length is 13 residues. The chain's CDR3 is CASSTGQGSGYTF. The CDR3 DNA reads TGTGCCAGTAGTACAGGACAGGGAAGTGGCTACACCTTC.

The J gene is TRBJ1-1, the V gene TRBV18; D uncertain. V lost 2 bases and J lost 2, with 12 bases in between. The CDR3 sequence is 15 residues long. Germline V gene lookup returns CDR1 KGHSH and CDR2 LQKENI. CDR3 region: CASSPILRENTEAFF. CDR3 coding DNA: TGTGCCAGCTCACCAATTCTCCGGGAAAACACTGAAGCTTTCTTT. Drawing the rest from reference TRBV18 and TRBJ1-1, the complete variable domain is NAGVMQNPRHLVRRRGQEARLRCSPMKGHSHVYWYRQLPEEGLKFMVYLQKENIIDESGMPKERFSAEFPKEGPSILRIQQVVRGDSAAYFCASSPILRENTEAFFGQGTRLTVV.

This chain uses TRBV5-6 with TRBJ1-5, with D possibly matching TRBD1 (6 bases). The V end was cut by 2 bases, the J end by 1 base, with 10 bases between. Germline CDR1 reads SGHDT; CDR2 reads YYEEEE. The CDR3 length is 15 residues. CDR3 DNA: TGTGCCAGCAGCTTTGGGGGCGCAAGCAATCAGCCCCAGCATTTT. Residues: CASSFGGASNQPQHF.

The gene calls are TRBV10-1 and TRBJ2-1; TRBD2 matches 7 bases. V dropped 3 bases and J dropped 6; count of bases not matched to a gene: 14. Germline CDR1 reads WNHNN; CDR2 reads SYGVQD (reference sequence). The CDR3 consists of 17 residues. The CDR3 sequence: CASSDLIPRGEGNEQFF. CDR3 DNA sequence: TGCGCCAGCAGTGATCTTATCCCTCGTGGGGAGGGCAATGAGCAGTTCTTC.

The gene calls are TRBV19 and TRBJ1-5, with D uncertain. The CDR3 extends over 13 amino acids. Germline V gene lookup returns CDR1 LNHDA and CDR2 SQIVND (reference sequence). The ends were cut back, 8 bases at V and 7 bases at J, with 15 bases in the middle. The CDR3 reads CASSRVEGQPQHF. CDR3 in DNA: TGTGCCAGTTCTCGGGTGGAAGGACAGCCCCAGCATTTT. The whole variable domain, remainder taken from reference TRBV19 and TRBJ1-5, is DGGITQSPKYLFRKEGQNVTLSCEQNLNHDAMYWYRQDPGQGLRLIYYSQIVNDFQKGDIAEGYSVSREKKESFPLTVTSAQKNPTAFYLCASSRVEGQPQHFGDGTRLSIL.

The rearrangement uses TRBV5-6 and TRBJ1-1, with D perhaps TRBD1 (6 bases). This CDR3 region has 15 residues. The germline V and J ends were trimmed by 2 bases and 1 base, with 12 bases remaining between them. CDR1 and CDR2 from the germline V gene are SGHDT and YYEEEE. CDR3 sequence reads: CASSFRGSANTEAFF. DNA of the CDR3: TGTGCCAGCAGCTTCAGGGGATCGGCGAACACTGAAGCTTTCTTT.